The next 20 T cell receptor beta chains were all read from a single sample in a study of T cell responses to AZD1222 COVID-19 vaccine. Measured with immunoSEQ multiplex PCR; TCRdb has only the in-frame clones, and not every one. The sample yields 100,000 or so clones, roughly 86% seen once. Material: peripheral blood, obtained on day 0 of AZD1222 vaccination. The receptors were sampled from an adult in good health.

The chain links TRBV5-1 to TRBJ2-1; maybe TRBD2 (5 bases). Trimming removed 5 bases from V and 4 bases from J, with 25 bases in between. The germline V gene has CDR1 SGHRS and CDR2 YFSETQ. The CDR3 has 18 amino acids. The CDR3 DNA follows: TGCGCCAGCAGTGAGGCGGGCCTGTCATCACTGGGGTACAATGAGCAGTTCTTC. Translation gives CASSEAGLSSLGYNEQFF. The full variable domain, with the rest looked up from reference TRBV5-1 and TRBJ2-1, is KAGVTQTPRYLIKTRGQQVTLSCSPISGHRSVSWYQQTPGQGLQFLFEYFSETQRNKGNFPGRFSGRQFSNSRSEMNVSTLELGDSALYLCASSEAGLSSLGYNEQFFGPGTRLTVL.

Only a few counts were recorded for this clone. The CDR3 loop is CASSLAAEPYEQYF. DNA for the CDR3: TGTGCCAGCAGCTTAGCGGCAGAACCCTACGAGCAGTACTTC. The chain employs TRBV11-2 and TRBJ2-7, with D hard to call. CDR3 length: 14 residues. Germline V CDR1 and CDR2: SGHAT, FQNNGV. Trimming left V 1 base short and J 2 bases short, with 9 bases between. Based on the CDR3 plus reference TRBV11-2 and TRBJ2-7, the full variable domain is EAGVAQSPRYKIIEKRQSVAFWCNPISGHATLYWYQQILGQGPKLLIQFQNNGVVDDSQLPKDRFSAERLKGVDSTLKIQPAKLEDSAVYLCASSLAAEPYEQYFGPGTRLTVT.

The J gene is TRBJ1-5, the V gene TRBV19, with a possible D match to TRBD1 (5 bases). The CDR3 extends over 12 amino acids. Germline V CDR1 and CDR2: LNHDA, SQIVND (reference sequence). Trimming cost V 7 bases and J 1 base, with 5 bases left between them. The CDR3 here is CASTGSNQPQHF. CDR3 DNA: TGTGCCAGTACAGGGAGCAATCAGCCCCAGCATTTT.

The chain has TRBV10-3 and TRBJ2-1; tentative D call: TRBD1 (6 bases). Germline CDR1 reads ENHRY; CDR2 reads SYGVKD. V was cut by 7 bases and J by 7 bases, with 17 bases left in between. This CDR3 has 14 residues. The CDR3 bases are TGTGCCATCACCACAGGGCTCGAAGCAAATGAGCAGTTCTTC. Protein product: CAITTGLEANEQFF.

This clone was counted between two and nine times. DNA for the CDR3: TGTGCCAGCAGCATGAGGGCAGGAGGAGACACTGAAGCTTTCTTT. Its protein product is CASSMRAGGDTEAFF. This rearrangement joins TRBV28 to TRBJ1-1; D ambiguous. Trimming left V 6 bases short and J 3 bases short, with 17 bases between. Germline CDR1 is MDHEN and CDR2 is SYDVKM. The CDR3 totals 15 residues.

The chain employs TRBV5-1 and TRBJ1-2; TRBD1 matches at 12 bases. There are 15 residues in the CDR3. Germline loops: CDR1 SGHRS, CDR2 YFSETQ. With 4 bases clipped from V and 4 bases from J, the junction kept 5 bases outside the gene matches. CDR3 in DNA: TGCGCCAGCAGCAAAGGGACAGGGGGCGGCTATGGCTACACCTTC. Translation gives CASSKGTGGGYGYTF. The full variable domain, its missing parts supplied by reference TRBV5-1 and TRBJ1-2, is KAGVTQTPRYLIKTRGQQVTLSCSPISGHRSVSWYQQTPGQGLQFLFEYFSETQRNKGNFPGRFSGRQFSNSRSEMNVSTLELGDSALYLCASSKGTGGGYGYTFGSGTRLTVV.

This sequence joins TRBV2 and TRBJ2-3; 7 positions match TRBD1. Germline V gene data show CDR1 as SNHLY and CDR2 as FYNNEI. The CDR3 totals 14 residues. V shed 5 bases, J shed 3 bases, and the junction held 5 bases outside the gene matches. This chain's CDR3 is CASSWDSSTDTQYF. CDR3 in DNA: TGTGCCAGCAGTTGGGACAGCTCGACAGATACGCAGTATTTT.

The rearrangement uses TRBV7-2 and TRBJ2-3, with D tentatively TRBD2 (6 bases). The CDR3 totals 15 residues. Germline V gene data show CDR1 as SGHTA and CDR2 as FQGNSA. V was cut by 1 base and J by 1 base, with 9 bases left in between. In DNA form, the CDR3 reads TGTGCCAGCAGCTTAGTTAGCGGAGGCACAGATACGCAGTATTTT. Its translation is CASSLVSGGTDTQYF.

CDR3 in amino acids: CASSSDWRAYEQYF. CDR3 DNA sequence: TGTGCCAGCAGCTCGGACTGGCGGGCCTACGAGCAGTACTTC. The J gene is TRBJ2-7, the V gene TRBV11-2; weak D call: TRBD2 (5 bases). CDR3 size: 14 residues. The V and J ends lost 4 bases and 2 bases respectively, with 12 bases between them. Per germline, CDR1 SGHAT and CDR2 FQNNGV.

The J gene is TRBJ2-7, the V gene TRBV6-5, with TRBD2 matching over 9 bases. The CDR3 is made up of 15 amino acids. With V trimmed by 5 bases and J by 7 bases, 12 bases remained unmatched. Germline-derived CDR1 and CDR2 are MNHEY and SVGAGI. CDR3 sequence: CASSLSGRSLGEQYF. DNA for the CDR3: TGTGCCAGCAGTCTAAGCGGGAGGTCTCTGGGGGAGCAGTACTTC.

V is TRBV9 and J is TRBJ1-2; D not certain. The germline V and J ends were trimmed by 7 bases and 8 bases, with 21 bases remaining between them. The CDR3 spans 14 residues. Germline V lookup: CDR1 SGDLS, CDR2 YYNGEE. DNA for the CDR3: TGTGCCAGCGGGTCTATCCCGGAATTCCGAGGCTACACCTTC. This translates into CASGSIPEFRGYTF.

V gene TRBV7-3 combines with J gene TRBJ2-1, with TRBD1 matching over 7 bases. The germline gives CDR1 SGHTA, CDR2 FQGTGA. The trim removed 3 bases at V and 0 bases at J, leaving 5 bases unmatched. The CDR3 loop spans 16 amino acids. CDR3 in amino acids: CASSFDGTDSYNEQFF. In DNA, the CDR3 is TGTGCCAGCAGCTTTGATGGGACAGACTCCTACAATGAGCAGTTCTTC.

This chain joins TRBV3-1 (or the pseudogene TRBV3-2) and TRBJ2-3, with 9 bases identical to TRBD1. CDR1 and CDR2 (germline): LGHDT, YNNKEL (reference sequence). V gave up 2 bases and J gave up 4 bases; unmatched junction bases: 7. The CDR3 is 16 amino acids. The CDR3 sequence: CASSQSGQGGADTQYF. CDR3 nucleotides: TGTGCCAGCAGCCAATCGGGACAGGGTGGAGCAGATACGCAGTATTTT.

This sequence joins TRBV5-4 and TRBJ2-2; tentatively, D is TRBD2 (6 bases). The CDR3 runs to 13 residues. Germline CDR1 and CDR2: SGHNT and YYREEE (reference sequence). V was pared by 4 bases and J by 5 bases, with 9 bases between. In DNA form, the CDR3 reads TGTGCCAGCAGCCCGGGACTTACCGGGGAGCTGTTTTTT. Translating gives CASSPGLTGELFF.

The CDR3 is CAISSQQVNTEAFF. The CDR3 bases are TGTGCCATCAGTTCCCAACAGGTGAACACTGAAGCTTTCTTT. V gene TRBV10-3 combines with J gene TRBJ1-1; tentatively, D is TRBD1 (5 bases). The V and J ends lost 5 bases and 0 bases respectively, with 10 bases between them. There are 14 residues in the CDR3. CDR1 ENHRY and CDR2 SYGVKD come from the germline V gene.

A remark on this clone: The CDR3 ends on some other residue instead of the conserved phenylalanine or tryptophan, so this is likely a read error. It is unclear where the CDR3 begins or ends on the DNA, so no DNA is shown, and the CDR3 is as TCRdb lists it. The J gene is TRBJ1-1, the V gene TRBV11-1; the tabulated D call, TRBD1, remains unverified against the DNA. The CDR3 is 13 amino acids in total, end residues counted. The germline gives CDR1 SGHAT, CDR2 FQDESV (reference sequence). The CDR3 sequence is CASSLDPDTRKGI.

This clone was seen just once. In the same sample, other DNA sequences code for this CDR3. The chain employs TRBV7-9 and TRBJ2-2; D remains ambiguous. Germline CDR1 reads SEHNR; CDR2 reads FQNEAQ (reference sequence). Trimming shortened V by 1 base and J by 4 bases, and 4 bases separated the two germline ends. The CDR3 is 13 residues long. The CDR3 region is CASSLGGTGELFF. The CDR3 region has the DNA TGTGCCAGCAGCTTAGGGGGCACCGGGGAGCTGTTTTTT.

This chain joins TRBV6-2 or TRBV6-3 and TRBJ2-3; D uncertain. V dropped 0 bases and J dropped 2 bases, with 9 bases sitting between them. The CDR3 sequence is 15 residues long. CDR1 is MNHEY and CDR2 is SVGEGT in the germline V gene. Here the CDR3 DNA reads TGTGCCAGCAGTTACTCCCGGCAGATCACAGATACGCAGTATTTT. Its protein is CASSYSRQITDTQYF.

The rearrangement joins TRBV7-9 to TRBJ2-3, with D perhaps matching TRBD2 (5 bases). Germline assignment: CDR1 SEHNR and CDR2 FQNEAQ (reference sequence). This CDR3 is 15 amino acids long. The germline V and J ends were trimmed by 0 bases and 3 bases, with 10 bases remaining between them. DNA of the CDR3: TGTGCCAGCAGCTTAGCGGGAGCTCAGACAGATACGCAGTATTTT. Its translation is CASSLAGAQTDTQYF.

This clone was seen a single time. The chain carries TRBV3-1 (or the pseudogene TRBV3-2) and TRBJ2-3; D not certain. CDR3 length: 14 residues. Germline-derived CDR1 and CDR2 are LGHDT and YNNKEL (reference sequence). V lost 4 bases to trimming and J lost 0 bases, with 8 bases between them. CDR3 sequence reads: CASSLRASTDTQYF. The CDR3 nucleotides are TGTGCCAGCAGCCTTAGGGCGAGCACAGATACGCAGTATTTT.